This T cell receptor beta chain was recorded in a study of shared clonotypes between healthy human individuals. Study details: Three CD4 naive, three CD4 memory, two CD8 naive and one CD8 memory plate were used per donor. Findings and limits, study-wide: Clonotype sharing across several donors was observed for about 4.8% of naive CD4 clonotypes. Blood was the sole source, and tissue repertoires probably differ.

The table lists this clone with a count of one. The antigen is not known. Every subset's genomic DNA went evenly onto several immunoSEQ plates. Only in-frame clones appear in the TCRdb table, and some are missing; sequencing was by immunoSEQ multiplex PCR. The sample yields 2 million to 2.5 million clones, approximately 95% seen once. Sequencing used naive CD4+ T cells sorted from blood. Described subset: CD45RA+ positively selected. The origin of this receptor is a man aged 18 to 29 in good health.

This CDR3 reads CASSYVLSSPLHF. The CDR3 coding sequence is TGTGCCAGCAGTTACGTACTGTCCTCACCCCTCCACTTT. V is TRBV6-6 and J is TRBJ1-6; D is unresolved. This CDR3 spans 13 amino acids. The germline V gene encodes CDR1 MNHNY and CDR2 SVGAGI (reference sequence). Trimming took off 2 bases at V and 10 bases at J, with 9 bases between the two ends.